One and the same sample provided the 16 T cell receptor beta chains below, sequenced in a study of OX40 agonist ivuxolimab in advanced cancers. The library relied on the immunoSEQ multiplex PCR assay. TCRdb carries this immuneACCESS record with in-frame sequences only. Its versions omit some clonotypes, under half of them owing to an unresolved V gene in the studies checked, with the rest unexplained. Across this sample there are tens of thousands of clones, with 92% seen only once. The top ten constitute about 0.42% of the sample. Here the sequenced sample was CD4+ or CD8+ T cells sorted from blood, taken in a trial of the OX40 agonist ivuxolimab. These receptors originate from an adult with an advanced solid tumor such as melanoma, head and neck, liver or kidney cancer.

The chain combines TRBV7-9 with TRBJ1-5; D uncertain. Trimming stripped 5 bases from V and 3 bases from J, with 11 bases between. The CDR3 is made up of 14 amino acids. Germline loops: CDR1 SEHNR, CDR2 FQNEAQ (reference sequence). CDR3 loop: CASSADGNNQPQHF. CDR3 DNA sequence: TGTGCCAGCAGCGCGGACGGCAACAATCAGCCCCAGCATTTT.

The chain employs TRBV4-2 and TRBJ1-2, with TRBD1 matching over 8 bases. The germline gives CDR1 LGHNA, CDR2 YNFKEQ. The CDR3 loop spans 13 amino acids. Trimming cost V 7 bases and J 7 bases; bases outside gene matches: 8. CDR3 sequence (DNA): TGTGCCAGCAAAGACAGGGGTAGCGGTGGCTACACCTTC. Translating it yields CASKDRGSGGYTF.

The J gene is TRBJ1-2, the V gene TRBV29-1, with 9 nucleotides matching TRBD1. In germline, CDR1 is SQVTM, CDR2 ANQGSEA. The ends lost 8 bases at V and 0 bases at J; junction bases unmatched: 13. This CDR3 has 16 residues. For the CDR3, the DNA is TGCAGCAACCCCTTCACCGGGACAGGGCCTAACTATGGCTACACCTTC. Its protein is CSNPFTGTGPNYGYTF.

The rearrangement links TRBV6-5 to TRBJ1-1; TRBD1 matches 7 bases. This CDR3 has 15 residues. Germline V lookup: CDR1 MNHEY, CDR2 SVGAGI. J lost 6 bases, V lost 0 bases, and 7 bases had no gene match. The CDR3 here is CASSYSTGRVAEAFF. The CDR3 bases are TGTGCCAGCAGTTACTCGACAGGGCGGGTCGCTGAAGCTTTCTTT.

The chain uses TRBV7-9 and TRBJ2-1; D remains ambiguous. CDR3 length: 12 amino acids. The germline gives CDR1 SEHNR, CDR2 FQNEAQ (reference sequence). Trimming took off 1 base at V and 12 bases at J, with 10 bases between the two ends. CDR3 residues: CASSLVLMRQFF. For the CDR3, the DNA is TGTGCCAGCAGCTTAGTACTAATGAGGCAGTTCTTC.

This chain joins TRBV11-2 and TRBJ2-3, with 8 bases matching TRBD1. Trimming at V came to 8 bases and at J to 5 bases, leaving 12 bases not matched to a gene. The CDR3 runs 15 residues. The germline CDR1 and CDR2 sequences are SGHAT and FQNNGV. CDR3 protein: CASGRRAGGGDTQYF. CDR3 nucleotide sequence: TGTGCCAGCGGCCGAAGGGCAGGGGGCGGAGATACGCAGTATTTT.

The chain is built from TRBV28 and TRBJ1-2, with 8 bases matching TRBD1. Germline CDR1 reads MDHEN; CDR2 reads SYDVKM. This CDR3 region has 16 residues. With V trimmed by 2 bases and J by 1 base, 6 bases remained unmatched. CDR3 amino acids: CASSLPKTGDNYGYTF. As DNA, the CDR3 is TGTGCCAGCAGTTTACCGAAGACAGGGGATAACTATGGCTACACCTTC.

The table lists this clone with a count of one. The rearrangement uses TRBV7-7 and TRBJ2-1, with D unclear. This CDR3 is built from 13 residues. With 1 base removed from V and 5 bases from J, the gap between germline ends came to 6 bases. CDR1 is SSHAT, CDR2 FNYEAQ, per germline (reference sequence). The CDR3 spells CASSLGNNNEQFF. Written as DNA, the CDR3 is TGTGCCAGCAGCTTAGGCAACAACAATGAGCAGTTCTTC.

This rearrangement joins TRBV7-8 to TRBJ1-5; D gene unclear. Deletions cut 0 bases from V and 4 bases from J, with 7 bases between. The CDR3 length is 14 residues. Germline V gene lookup returns CDR1 SGHVS and CDR2 FQNEAQ. For the CDR3, the DNA is TGTGCCAGCAGCTTAGCGCTTGGAAATCAGCCCCAGCATTTT. It yields the protein CASSLALGNQPQHF.

The V gene is TRBV15, the J gene TRBJ1-3; tentative D call: TRBD1 (6 bases). The ends were cut back, 4 bases at V and 4 bases at J, with 11 bases in the middle. This CDR3 is 14 amino acids long. Per germline, CDR1 LNHNV and CDR2 YYDKDF (reference sequence). This chain's CDR3 is CATSIGGRGNTIYF. The CDR3 nucleotides are TGTGCCACCAGCATAGGGGGAAGAGGAAACACCATATATTTT.

V is TRBV7-6 and J is TRBJ2-1; 15 bases map to TRBD2. This CDR3 spans 15 amino acids. Germline V gene lookup returns CDR1 SGHVS and CDR2 FNYEAQ. J gave up 10 bases and V 0 bases, and 1 base lay outside the gene matches. The CDR3 here is CASSLAGTSGGEQFF. The CDR3, as DNA: TGTGCCAGCAGCTTAGCCGGGACTAGCGGGGGGGAGCAGTTCTTC.

The chain is built from TRBV6-5 and TRBJ2-5; 7 bases align to TRBD1. Germline-derived CDR1 and CDR2 are MNHEY and SVGAGI. The CDR3 runs to 15 residues. With 0 bases clipped from V and 0 bases from J, the junction kept 1 base outside the gene matches. The CDR3 DNA reads TGTGCCAGCAGTTACTCGACAGGGAACCAAGAGACCCAGTACTTC. Protein sequence: CASSYSTGNQETQYF.

The rearrangement links TRBV5-6 to TRBJ2-3, with TRBD2 identical over 11 bases. Trimming took 3 bases from V and 0 from J; bases not matched to a gene: 3. The CDR3 covers 16 residues. Germline CDR1 reads SGHDT; CDR2 reads YYEEEE. CDR3 sequence reads: CASSYIAGGSTDTQYF. The CDR3, as DNA: TGTGCCAGCAGCTACATAGCGGGAGGGAGCACAGATACGCAGTATTTT.

The chain combines TRBV19 with TRBJ2-5, with a tentative D call TRBD1 (5 bases). The J call may be faulty, since TRBJ2-7 better matches the DNA end. From germline, CDR1 is LNHDA and CDR2 SQIVND (reference sequence). This CDR3 region has 13 residues. This chain's CDR3 is CASSTVDRYEQYF. The CDR3, as DNA: TGTGCCAGTAGTACCGTCGACAGATACGAGCAGTACTTC.

The V and J genes are TRBV18 and TRBJ2-1; 7 nucleotides match TRBD1. This CDR3 has 13 amino acids. Trimming at V came to 3 bases and at J to 7 bases, leaving 3 bases not matched to a gene. Germline CDR1 reads KGHSH; CDR2 reads LQKENI. The CDR3 DNA sequence: TGTGCCAGCTCACCGGGACAGCTTAATGAGCAGTTCTTC. Protein sequence: CASSPGQLNEQFF. The whole variable domain, filled in from reference TRBV18 and TRBJ2-1, reads NAGVMQNPRHLVRRRGQEARLRCSPMKGHSHVYWYRQLPEEGLKFMVYLQKENIIDESGMPKERFSAEFPKEGPSILRIQQVVRGDSAAYFCASSPGQLNEQFFGPGTRLTVL.

V and J are TRBV7-7 and TRBJ2-7, with unresolved D. V was trimmed by 10 bases and J by 2 bases, leaving 15 bases between them. The CDR3 contains 13 residues. Germline loops: CDR1 SSHAT, CDR2 FNYEAQ (reference sequence). The CDR3 here is CATPLRCPYEQYF. CDR3 coding DNA: TGTGCCACCCCTTTAAGGTGTCCCTACGAGCAGTACTTC.